The sequence of this T cell receptor beta chain was determined in a study of cytomegalovirus exposure and HLA in healthy donors. Study-level findings and limits: Using a false discovery rate of 0.05, a later analysis showed that 15,000 to 20,000 TCR beta sequences were associated with HLA alleles.

A multiplex PCR was run with 60 Vbeta primers and 13 Jbeta primers. Generated by immunoSEQ multiplex PCR, the TCRdb table keeps only in-frame clones and is missing some. The table has 150,000 to 200,000 clones, around 72% seen once. V lost 4 bases, J lost 1 base, and 13 bases lay in between. The CDR3 is 15 residues long. CDR1 and CDR2 (germline): MNHNY, SVGAGI (reference sequence). This clone was counted a few times. The antigen remains unidentified. This sequence joins TRBV6-6 and TRBJ1-1; D remains ambiguous. The sample consisted of PBMCs. This sequence originates from a man aged 50 to 60 in good health and CMV-seronegative. The CDR3 spells CASSSLTHTNTEAFF. CDR3 nucleotide sequence: TGTGCCAGCAGTTCCTTAACTCATACGAACACTGAAGCTTTCTTT.